This T cell receptor (beta chain) stems from a study of molecular identifiers for immune sequencing clone quantification. General study findings and limits: Same-barcode identical TCR molecules could make highly expanded clones look smaller than they are. Clonotypes surpassing 20 RNA copies contained over 97% of effector molecules, versus under 1% in naive cells.

Researchers sorted naive CD8 T cells as cells that were CD8+CD4-CCR7+CD45RA+. MiXCR, run by TCRdb on the PCR reads, gives a single entry per CDR3 protein. The sample carries more than 450,000 distinct CDR3 sequences, roughly a fifth recorded once. For this clonotype: Antigen: not known.

Germline V gene data show CDR1 as LNHDA and CDR2 as SQIVND (reference sequence). Trimming removed 3 bases at V and 7 bases at J, with 10 bases between. CDR3 length: 12 residues. The sequenced sample was naive CD8+ T cells from blood, with Jurkat cell RNA spiked in. Stated subset: FACS-sorted CD8+CD4-CCR7+CD45RA+ naive T cells. This receptor was obtained from a human donor in good health. Some libraries in this study had Jurkat cell RNA spiked in. The genes are TRBV19 and TRBJ2-7; possibly TRBD1 for D (5 bases). CDR3 DNA: TGTGCCAGTAGTATGGCAGGGCGGGAGCAGTACTTC. Translated: CASSMAGREQYF.